The 7 T cell receptor beta chains reported below all come from one sample, sequenced in a study of T cells in localized non-small cell lung cancer. Data came from immunoSEQ multiplex PCR; TCRdb stores just in-frame clones and leaves some out. The sample consists of around 24,000 clones, around 86% of them appearing once. Sequenced here: peripheral blood, sampled before any cancer treatment. Every receptor here comes from a man between 40 and 75 years old with stage I squamous cell lung carcinoma.

The DNA of the CDR3 is TGTGCCAGCACCCAAGGACAGCGTTATAATTCACCCCTCCACTTT. Its translation: CASTQGQRYNSPLHF. This chain links TRBV28 with TRBJ1-6; D possibly corresponds to TRBD1 (6 bases). The CDR3 consists of 15 residues. Trimming left V 7 bases short and J 4 bases short, with 14 bases between. The germline V gene encodes CDR1 MDHEN and CDR2 SYDVKM.

The rearrangement links TRBV6-5 to TRBJ2-3; 8 nucleotides match TRBD2. From germline, CDR1 is MNHEY and CDR2 SVGAGI. CDR3 size: 14 residues. The V and J ends lost 7 bases and 2 bases, in that order; junction bases with no gene match: 5. CDR3 bases: TGTGCCAGCACCTCGGGGGGGATCACAGATACGCAGTATTTT. Translation: CASTSGGITDTQYF.

A single count supports this clone. The chain uses TRBV11-2 and TRBJ2-3; D remains ambiguous. Germline loops: CDR1 SGHAT, CDR2 FQNNGV. The ends were cut back, 2 bases at V and 9 bases at J, with 24 bases in the middle. The CDR3 has 17 amino acids. The CDR3 DNA sequence: TGTGCCAGCAGCTTACAGTCCCTAACGGAGTACGGAACCACGCAGTATTTT. Translation: CASSLQSLTEYGTTQYF. Complete variable domain (other parts from reference TRBV11-2 and TRBJ2-3): EAGVAQSPRYKIIEKRQSVAFWCNPISGHATLYWYQQILGQGPKLLIQFQNNGVVDDSQLPKDRFSAERLKGVDSTLKIQPAKLEDSAVYLCASSLQSLTEYGTTQYFGPGTRLTVL.

This clone was recorded only once. The CDR3 DNA is TGTGCCAGTCGGGACAGCTTTGACACCATATATTTT. It codes for CASRDSFDTIYF. V is TRBV28 and J is TRBJ1-3; 7 nucleotides line up with TRBD1. V shed 9 bases and J 8 bases; nucleotides not matched to a gene: 7. Germline V gene data show CDR1 as MDHEN and CDR2 as SYDVKM. This CDR3 contains 12 residues.

The chain uses TRBV10-3 and TRBJ2-1, with D possibly matching TRBD2 (5 bases). V lost 4 bases, J lost 0 bases, and 10 bases lay in between. Germline V gene sequence: CDR1 ENHRY, CDR2 SYGVKD. The CDR3 totals 15 residues. The CDR3 DNA is TGTGCCATCAGTGTCCTAGCAATCTCCTACAATGAGCAGTTCTTC. It translates to CAISVLAISYNEQFF.

This chain links TRBV5-4 with TRBJ1-2, with D tentatively TRBD1 (5 bases). Per germline, CDR1 SGHNT and CDR2 YYREEE (reference sequence). This CDR3 region has 13 residues. Trimming took off 8 bases at V and 2 bases at J, with 13 bases between the two ends. The CDR3 DNA reads as TGTGCCAGTGGGGCAGGCAAGAACTATGGCTACACCTTC. As protein: CASGAGKNYGYTF.

The chain is built from TRBV19 and TRBJ1-1; 8 bases are shared with TRBD1. V lost 2 bases, J lost 5 bases, and 7 bases stayed unmatched. Germline V gene lookup returns CDR1 LNHDA and CDR2 SQIVND (reference sequence). The CDR3 covers 15 residues. CDR3: CASSILQGVGTEAFF. CDR3 coding DNA: TGTGCCAGTAGTATACTACAGGGGGTTGGGACTGAAGCTTTCTTT.